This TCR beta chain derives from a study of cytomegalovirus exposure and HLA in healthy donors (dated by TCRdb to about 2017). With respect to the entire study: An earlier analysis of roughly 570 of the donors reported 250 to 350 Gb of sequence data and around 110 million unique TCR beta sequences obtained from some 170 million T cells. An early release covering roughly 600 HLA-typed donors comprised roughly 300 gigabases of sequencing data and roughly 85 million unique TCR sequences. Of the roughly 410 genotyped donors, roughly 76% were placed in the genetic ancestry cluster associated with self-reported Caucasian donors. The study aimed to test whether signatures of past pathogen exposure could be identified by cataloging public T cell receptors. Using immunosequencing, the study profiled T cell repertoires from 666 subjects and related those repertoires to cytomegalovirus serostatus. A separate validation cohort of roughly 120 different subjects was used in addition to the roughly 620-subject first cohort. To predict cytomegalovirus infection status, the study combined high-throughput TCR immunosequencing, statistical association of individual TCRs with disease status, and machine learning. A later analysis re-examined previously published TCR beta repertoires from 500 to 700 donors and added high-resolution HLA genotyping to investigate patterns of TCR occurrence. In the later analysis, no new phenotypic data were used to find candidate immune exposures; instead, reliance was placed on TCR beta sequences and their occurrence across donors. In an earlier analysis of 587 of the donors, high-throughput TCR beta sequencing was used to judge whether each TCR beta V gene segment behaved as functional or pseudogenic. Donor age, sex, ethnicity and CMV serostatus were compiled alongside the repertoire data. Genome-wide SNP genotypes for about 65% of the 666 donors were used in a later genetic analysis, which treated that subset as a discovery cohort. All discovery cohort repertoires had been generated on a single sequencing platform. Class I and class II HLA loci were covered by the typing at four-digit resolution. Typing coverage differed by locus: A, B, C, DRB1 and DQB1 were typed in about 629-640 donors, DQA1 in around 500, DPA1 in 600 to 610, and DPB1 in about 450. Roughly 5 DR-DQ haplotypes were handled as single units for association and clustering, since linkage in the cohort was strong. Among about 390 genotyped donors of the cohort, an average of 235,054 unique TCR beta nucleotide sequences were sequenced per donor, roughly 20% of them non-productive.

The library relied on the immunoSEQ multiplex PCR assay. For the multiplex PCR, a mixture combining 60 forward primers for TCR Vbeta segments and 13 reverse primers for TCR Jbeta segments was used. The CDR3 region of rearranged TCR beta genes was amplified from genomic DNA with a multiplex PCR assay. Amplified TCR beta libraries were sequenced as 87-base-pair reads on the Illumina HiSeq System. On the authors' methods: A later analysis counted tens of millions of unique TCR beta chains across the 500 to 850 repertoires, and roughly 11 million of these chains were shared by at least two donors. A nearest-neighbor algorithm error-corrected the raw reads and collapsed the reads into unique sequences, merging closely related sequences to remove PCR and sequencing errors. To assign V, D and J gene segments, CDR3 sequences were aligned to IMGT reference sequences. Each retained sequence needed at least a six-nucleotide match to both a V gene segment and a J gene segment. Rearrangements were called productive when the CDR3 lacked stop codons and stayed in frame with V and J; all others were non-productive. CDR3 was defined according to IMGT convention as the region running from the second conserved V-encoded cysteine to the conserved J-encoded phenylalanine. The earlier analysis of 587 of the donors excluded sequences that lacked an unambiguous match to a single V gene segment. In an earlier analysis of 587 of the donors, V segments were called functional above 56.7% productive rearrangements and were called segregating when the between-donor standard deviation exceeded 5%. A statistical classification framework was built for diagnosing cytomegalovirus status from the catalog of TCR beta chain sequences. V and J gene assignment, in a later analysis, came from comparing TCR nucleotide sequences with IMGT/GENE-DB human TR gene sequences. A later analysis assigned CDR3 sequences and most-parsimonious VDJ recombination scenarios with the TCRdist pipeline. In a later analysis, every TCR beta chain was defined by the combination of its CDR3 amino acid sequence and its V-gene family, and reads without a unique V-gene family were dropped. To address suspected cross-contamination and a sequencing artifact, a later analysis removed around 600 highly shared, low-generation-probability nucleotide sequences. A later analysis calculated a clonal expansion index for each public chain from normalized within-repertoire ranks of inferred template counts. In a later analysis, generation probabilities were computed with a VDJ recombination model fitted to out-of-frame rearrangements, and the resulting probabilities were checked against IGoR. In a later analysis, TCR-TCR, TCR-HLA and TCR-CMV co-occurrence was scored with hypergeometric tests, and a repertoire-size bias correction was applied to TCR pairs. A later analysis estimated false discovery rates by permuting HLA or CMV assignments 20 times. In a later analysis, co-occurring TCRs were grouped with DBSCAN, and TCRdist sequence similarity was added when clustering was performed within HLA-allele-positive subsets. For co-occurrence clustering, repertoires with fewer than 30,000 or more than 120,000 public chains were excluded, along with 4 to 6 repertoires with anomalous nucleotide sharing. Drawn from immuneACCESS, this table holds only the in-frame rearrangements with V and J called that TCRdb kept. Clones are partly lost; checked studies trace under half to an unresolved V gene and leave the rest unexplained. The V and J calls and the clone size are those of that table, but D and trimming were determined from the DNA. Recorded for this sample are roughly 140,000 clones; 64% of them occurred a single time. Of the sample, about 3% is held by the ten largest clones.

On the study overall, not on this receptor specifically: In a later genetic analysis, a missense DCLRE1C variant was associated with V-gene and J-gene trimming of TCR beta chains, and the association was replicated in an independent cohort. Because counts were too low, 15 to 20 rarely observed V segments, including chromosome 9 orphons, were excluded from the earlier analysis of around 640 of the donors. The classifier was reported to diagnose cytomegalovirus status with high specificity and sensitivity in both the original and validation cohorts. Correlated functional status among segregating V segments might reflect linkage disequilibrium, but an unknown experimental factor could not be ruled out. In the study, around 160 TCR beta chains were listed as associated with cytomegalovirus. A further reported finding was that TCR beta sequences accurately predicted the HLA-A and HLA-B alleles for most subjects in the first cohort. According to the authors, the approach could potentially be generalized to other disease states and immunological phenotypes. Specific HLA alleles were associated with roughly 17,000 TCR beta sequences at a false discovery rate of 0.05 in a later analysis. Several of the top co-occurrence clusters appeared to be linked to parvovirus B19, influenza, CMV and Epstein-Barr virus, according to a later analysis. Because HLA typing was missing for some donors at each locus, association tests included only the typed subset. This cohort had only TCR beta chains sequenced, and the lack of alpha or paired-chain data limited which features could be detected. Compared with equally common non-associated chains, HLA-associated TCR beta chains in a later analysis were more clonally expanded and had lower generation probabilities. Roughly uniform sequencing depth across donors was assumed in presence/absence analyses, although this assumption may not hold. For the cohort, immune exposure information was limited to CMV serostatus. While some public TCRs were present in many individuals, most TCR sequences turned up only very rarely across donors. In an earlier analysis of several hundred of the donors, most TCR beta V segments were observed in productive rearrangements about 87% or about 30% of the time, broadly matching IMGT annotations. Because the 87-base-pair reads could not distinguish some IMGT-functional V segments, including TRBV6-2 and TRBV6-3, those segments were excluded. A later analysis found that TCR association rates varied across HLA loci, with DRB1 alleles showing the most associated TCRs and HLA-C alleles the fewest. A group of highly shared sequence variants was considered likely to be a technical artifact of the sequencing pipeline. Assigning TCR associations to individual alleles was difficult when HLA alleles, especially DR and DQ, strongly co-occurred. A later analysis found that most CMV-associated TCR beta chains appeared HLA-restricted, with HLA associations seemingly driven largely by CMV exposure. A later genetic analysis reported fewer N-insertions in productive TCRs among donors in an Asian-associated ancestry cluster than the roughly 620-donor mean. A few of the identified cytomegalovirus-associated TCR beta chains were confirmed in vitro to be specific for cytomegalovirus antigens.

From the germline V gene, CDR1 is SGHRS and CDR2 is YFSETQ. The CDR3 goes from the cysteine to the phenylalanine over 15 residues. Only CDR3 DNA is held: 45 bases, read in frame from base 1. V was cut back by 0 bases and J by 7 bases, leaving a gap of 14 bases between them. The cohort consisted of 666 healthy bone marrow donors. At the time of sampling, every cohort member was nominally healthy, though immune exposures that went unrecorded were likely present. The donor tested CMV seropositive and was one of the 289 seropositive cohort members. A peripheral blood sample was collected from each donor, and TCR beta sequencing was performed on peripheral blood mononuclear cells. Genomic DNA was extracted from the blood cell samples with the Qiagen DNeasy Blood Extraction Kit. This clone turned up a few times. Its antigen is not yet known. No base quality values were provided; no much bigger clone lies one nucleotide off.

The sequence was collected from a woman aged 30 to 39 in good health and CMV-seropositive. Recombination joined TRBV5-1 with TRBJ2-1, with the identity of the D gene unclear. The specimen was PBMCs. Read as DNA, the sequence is TGCGCCAGCAGCTTGGGCCTAACGTACGCAAATGAGCAGTTCTTC. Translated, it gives CASSLGLTYANEQFF.